This passage covers 2 T cell receptor beta chains from one sample sequenced in a study of T cells after yellow fever vaccination. TCRdb passed the 5' RACE reads through MiXCR, listing each CDR3 protein once. This sample has under 20,000 distinct CDR3 sequences; about 4% occur once, and the top ten carry about 0.4%. Sequencing used PBMCs, either bulk or a sorted T-cell subset (CD4+, CD8+, memory, or dextramer-sorted; not recorded which), obtained 15 days after the yellow fever booster vaccination. Source of these receptors: a man aged 25-40 years who received the YFV17D yellow fever vaccine.

This clonotype has at least ten counts. The chain links TRBV20-1 to TRBJ1-3, with D possibly being TRBD1 (5 bases). This CDR3 comprises 16 residues. V was clipped by 0 bases and J by 0 bases, with 12 bases between them. Germline-derived CDR1 and CDR2 are DFQATT and SNEGSKA (reference sequence). CDR3 protein: CSARDSGASSGNTIYF. Here the CDR3 DNA reads TGCAGTGCTAGAGATTCCGGGGCGAGCTCTGGAAACACCATATATTTT.

This clonotype was detected only a few times. This rearrangement joins TRBV7-9 to TRBJ1-1; D is undetermined. CDR1 and CDR2 (germline): SEHNR, FQNEAQ (reference sequence). This CDR3 spans 15 amino acids. Trimming removed 4 bases at V and 3 bases at J, with 15 bases between. The CDR3 coding sequence is TGTGCCAGCAGCTCTAGAGGAGGGCCGGACACTGAAGCTTTCTTT. This sequence encodes CASSSRGGPDTEAFF.